This T cell receptor beta chain was sequenced during a study of shared clonotypes between healthy human individuals. Sequenced by immunoSEQ multiplex PCR; TCRdb stores in-frame clones only, minus some. The sample lists approximately 320,000 clones; roughly 70% were seen once. The CDR3 runs to 16 residues. V lost 6 bases and J lost 5, with 21 bases in between. Germline loops: CDR1 SNHLY, CDR2 FYNNEI. The clonotype was recovered from a man aged 25 to 40 in good health. The sequencing input was memory CD4+ T cells sorted from blood. Noted subset: CD45RA-negative fraction. The chain couples TRBV2 to TRBJ2-3; weak D call: TRBD2 (7 bases). The CDR3 DNA sequence: TGTGCCAGCAGGGACAGAGCGGGACCCTTTAAAGATACGCAGTATTTT. Translated: CASRDRAGPFKDTQYF. Full variable domain (remainder filled in from reference TRBV2 and TRBJ2-3): EPEVTQTPSHQVTQMGQEVILRCVPISNHLYFYWYRQILGQKVEFLVSFYNNEISEKSEIFDDQFSVERPDGSNFTLKIRSTKLEDSAMYFCASRDRAGPFKDTQYFGPGTRLTVL.